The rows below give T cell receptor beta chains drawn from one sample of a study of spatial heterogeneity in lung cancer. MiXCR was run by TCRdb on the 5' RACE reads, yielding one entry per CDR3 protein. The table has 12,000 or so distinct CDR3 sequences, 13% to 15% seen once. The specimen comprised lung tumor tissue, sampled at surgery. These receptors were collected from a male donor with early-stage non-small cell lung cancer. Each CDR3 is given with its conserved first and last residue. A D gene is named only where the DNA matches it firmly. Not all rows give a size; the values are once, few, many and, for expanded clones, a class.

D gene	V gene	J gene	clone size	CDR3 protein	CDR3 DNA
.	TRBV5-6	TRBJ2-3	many	CASSTWTAPDTQYF	TGTGCCAGCAGCACCTGGACAGCCCCAGATACGCAGTATTTT
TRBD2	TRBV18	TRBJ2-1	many	CASSPPLAGMGDEQFF	TGTGCCAGCTCACCACCTCTAGCGGGAATGGGAGATGAGCAGTTCTTC
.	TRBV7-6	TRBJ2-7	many	CASSSDGYEQYF	TGTGCCAGCAGCTCGGACGGTTACGAGCAGTACTTC
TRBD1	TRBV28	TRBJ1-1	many	CASSSPTGGGTEAFF	TGTGCCAGCAGTTCTCCGACAGGGGGGGGAACTGAAGCTTTCTTT
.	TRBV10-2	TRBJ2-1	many	CASSDPGTTGWNEQFF	TGCGCCAGCAGTGACCCCGGGACAACCGGGTGGAATGAGCAGTTCTTC
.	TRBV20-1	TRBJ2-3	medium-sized	CSASVAGGPADTQYF	TGCAGTGCTAGCGTGGCCGGGGGCCCGGCAGATACGCAGTATTTT
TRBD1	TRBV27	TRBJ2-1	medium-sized	CASSPYRGISYNEQFF	TGTGCCAGCAGTCCCTACAGGGGAATCTCCTACAATGAGCAGTTCTTC
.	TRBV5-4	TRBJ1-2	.	CASKGDIRNGYTF	TGTGCCAGCAAAGGGGACATACGGAATGGCTACACCTTC
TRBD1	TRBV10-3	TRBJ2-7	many	CAARDRVYEQYF	TGTGCCGCCCGGGACAGGGTTTACGAGCAGTACTTC
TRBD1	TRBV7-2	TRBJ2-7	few	CASSRGTGTYEQYF	TGTGCCAGCAGCCGCGGGACAGGGACCTACGAGCAGTACTTC
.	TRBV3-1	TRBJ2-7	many	CASSQGDIGLTYEQYF	TGTGCCAGCAGCCAAGGTGACATTGGTCTTACCTACGAGCAGTACTTC
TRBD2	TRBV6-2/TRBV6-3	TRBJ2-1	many	CASEGLAGSLEQFF	TGTGCCAGCGAAGGACTAGCGGGGTCTCTTGAGCAGTTCTTC
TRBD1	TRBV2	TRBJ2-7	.	CASSSGTGYYEQYF	TGTGCCAGCAGTTCCGGGACAGGCTACTACGAGCAGTACTTC
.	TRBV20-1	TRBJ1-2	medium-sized	CSARGTGHYGYTF	TGCAGTGCTAGAGGGACGGGGCACTATGGCTACACCTTC
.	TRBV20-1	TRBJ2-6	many	CSAEAGPSGANVLTF	TGCAGTGCAGAGGCGGGCCCCTCTGGGGCCAACGTCCTGACTTTC
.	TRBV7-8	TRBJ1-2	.	CASSLGRDGYTF	TGTGCCAGCAGCTTAGGACGGGATGGCTACACCTTC
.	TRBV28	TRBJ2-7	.	CASSPGQYEQYF	TGTGCCAGCAGTCCCGGACAGTACGAGCAGTACTTC
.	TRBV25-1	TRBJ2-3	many	CASSWASLTDTQYF	TGTGCCAGCAGTTGGGCTAGTCTTACAGATACGCAGTATTTT
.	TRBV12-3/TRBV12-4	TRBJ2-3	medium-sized	CASTFEGGTDTQYF	TGTGCCAGCACCTTTGAAGGAGGCACAGATACGCAGTATTTT
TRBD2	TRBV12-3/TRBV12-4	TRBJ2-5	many	CASSLRASGRMETQYF	TGTGCCAGCAGTTTAAGGGCTAGCGGGAGGATGGAGACCCAGTACTTC
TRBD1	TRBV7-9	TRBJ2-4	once	CASSLSLGTDKNIQYF	TGTGCCAGCAGCTTAAGTTTAGGGACAGACAAAAACATTCAGTACTTC
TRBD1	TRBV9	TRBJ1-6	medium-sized	CASSALDRGRSPLHF	TGTGCCAGCAGCGCACTAGACAGGGGGCGATCACCCCTCCACTTT
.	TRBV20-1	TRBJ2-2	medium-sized	CSAFKRQAGELFF	TGCAGTGCTTTCAAACGTCAGGCCGGGGAGCTGTTTTTT
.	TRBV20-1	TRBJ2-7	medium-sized	CSAQGDTSSYEQYF	TGCAGTGCTCAAGGGGACACCTCGTCCTACGAGCAGTACTTC
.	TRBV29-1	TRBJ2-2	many	CSVAGFTGELFF	TGCAGCGTTGCCGGATTCACCGGGGAGCTGTTTTTT
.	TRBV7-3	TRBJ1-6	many	CASSLSRQVNSPLHF	TGTGCCAGCAGCTTATCCCGACAGGTCAATTCACCCCTCCACTTT
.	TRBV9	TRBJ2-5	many	CASSPGADQETQYF	TGTGCCAGCAGCCCTGGGGCAGACCAAGAGACCCAGTACTTC
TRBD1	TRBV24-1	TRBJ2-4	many	CATSSGQGAGAKNIQYF	TGTGCCACCAGTTCGGGACAGGGGGCAGGAGCCAAAAACATTCAGTACTTC
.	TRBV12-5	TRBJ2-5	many	CASGSLLARGYQETQYF	TGTGCTAGTGGTTCGCTCTTGGCGCGAGGGTACCAAGAGACCCAGTACTTC
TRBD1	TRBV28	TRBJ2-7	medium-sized	CASSLPRDRASF	TGTGCCAGCAGCCTGCCCCGGGACAGGGCCTCTTTC
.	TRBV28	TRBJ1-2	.	CASSFLGGRGYTF	TGTGCCAGCAGTTTTCTAGGGGGTAGAGGCTACACCTTC
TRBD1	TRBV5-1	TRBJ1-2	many	CASSLTPGQTYGYTF	TGCGCCAGCAGCTTAACTCCGGGACAGACCTATGGCTACACCTTC
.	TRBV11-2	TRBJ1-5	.	CASSSGAGQPQHF	TGTGCCAGCAGCTCCGGGGCAGGGCAGCCCCAGCATTTT
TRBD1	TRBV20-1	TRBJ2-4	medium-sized	CSALDRGKAKNIQYF	TGCAGTGCCCTGGACAGGGGAAAAGCCAAAAACATTCAGTACTTC
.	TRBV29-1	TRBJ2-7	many	CSVPISFSYEQYF	TGCAGCGTTCCCATCAGCTTTTCCTACGAGCAGTACTTC
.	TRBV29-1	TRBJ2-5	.	CRAKEGFQETQYF	TGCAGAGCAAAGGAGGGCTTCCAAGAGACCCAGTACTTC
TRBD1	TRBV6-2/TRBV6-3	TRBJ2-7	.	CASGDSHEQYF	TGTGCCAGCGGGGACAGCCACGAGCAGTACTTC
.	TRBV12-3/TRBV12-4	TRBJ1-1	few	CASTRPGAMNTEAFF	TGTGCCAGCACTCGACCGGGCGCCATGAACACTGAAGCTTTCTTT
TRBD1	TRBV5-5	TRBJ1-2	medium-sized	CASSLGQSTNYGYTF	TGTGCCAGCAGCCTGGGACAGTCAACTAACTATGGCTACACCTTC
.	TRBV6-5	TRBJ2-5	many	CASSYSNGIGETQYF	TGTGCCAGCAGTTACTCGAACGGGATAGGTGAGACCCAGTACTTC
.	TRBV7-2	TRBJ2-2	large	CASSLVKGYTGELFF	TGTGCCAGCAGCTTAGTGAAGGGTTACACCGGGGAGCTGTTTTTT
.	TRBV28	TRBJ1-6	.	CASRQRSPLHF	TGTGCCAGCAGGCAGAGGTCACCCCTCCACTTT
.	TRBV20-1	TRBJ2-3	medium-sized	CSANLLAEHTQYF	TGCAGTGCTAACCTATTAGCGGAGCATACGCAGTATTTT
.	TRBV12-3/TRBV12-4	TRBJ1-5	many	CASSLEGGNQPQHF	TGTGCCAGCAGTTTGGAGGGTGGCAATCAGCCCCAGCATTTT
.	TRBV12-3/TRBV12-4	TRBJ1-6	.	CASRPGGHNSPLHF	TGTGCCAGCAGACCTGGGGGGCACAATTCACCCCTCCACTTT
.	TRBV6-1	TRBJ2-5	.	CASSEAGSLQETQYF	TGTGCCAGCAGTGAAGCCGGGTCCTTGCAAGAGACCCAGTACTTC
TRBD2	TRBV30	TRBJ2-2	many	CAWSRLAGDHGELFF	TGTGCCTGGAGTAGACTAGCGGGAGATCACGGGGAGCTGTTTTTT
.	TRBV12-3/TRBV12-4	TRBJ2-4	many	CASSPGGPLLSVNIQYF	TGTGCCAGCAGCCCGGGGGGCCCACTCCTGTCGGTGAACATTCAGTACTTC
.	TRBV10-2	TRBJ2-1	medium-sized	CASRQGQMNEQFF	TGCGCCAGCAGACAAGGACAGATGAATGAGCAGTTCTTC
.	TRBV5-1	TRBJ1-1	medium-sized	CASMGTPANTEAFF	TGCGCCAGCATGGGGACACCCGCGAACACTGAAGCTTTCTTT